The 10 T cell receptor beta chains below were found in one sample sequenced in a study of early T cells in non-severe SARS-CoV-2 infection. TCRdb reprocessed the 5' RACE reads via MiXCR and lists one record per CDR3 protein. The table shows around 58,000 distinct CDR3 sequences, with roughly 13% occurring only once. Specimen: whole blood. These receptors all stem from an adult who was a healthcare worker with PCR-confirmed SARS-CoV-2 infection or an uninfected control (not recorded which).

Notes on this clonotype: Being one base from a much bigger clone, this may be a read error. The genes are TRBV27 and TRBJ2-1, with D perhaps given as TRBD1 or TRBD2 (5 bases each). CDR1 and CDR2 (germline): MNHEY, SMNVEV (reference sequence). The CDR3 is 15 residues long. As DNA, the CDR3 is TGTGCCAGCAGCAGGGAGATGGGATCCTGCAATGAGCAGTTCTTC. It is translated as CASSREMGSCNEQFF.

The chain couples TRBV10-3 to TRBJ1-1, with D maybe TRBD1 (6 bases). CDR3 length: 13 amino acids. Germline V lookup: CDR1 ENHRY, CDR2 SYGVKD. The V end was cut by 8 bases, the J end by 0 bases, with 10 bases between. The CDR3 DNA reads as TGTGCCATCCAGACAGGCATGAACACTGAAGCTTTCTTT. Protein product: CAIQTGMNTEAFF.

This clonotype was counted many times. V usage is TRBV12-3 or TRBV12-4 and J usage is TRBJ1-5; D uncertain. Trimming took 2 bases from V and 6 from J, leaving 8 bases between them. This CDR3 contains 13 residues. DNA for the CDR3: TGTGCCAGCAGTTTAAGAGGGTTTCAGCCCCAGCATTTT. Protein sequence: CASSLRGFQPQHF.

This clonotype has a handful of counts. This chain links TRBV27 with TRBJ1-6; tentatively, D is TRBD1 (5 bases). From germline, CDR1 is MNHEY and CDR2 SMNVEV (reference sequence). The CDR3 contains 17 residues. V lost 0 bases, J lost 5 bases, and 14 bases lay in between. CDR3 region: CASSLSSSWGDNSPLHF. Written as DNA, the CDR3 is TGTGCCAGCAGTTTATCCTCTTCGTGGGGGGATAATTCACCCCTCCACTTT.

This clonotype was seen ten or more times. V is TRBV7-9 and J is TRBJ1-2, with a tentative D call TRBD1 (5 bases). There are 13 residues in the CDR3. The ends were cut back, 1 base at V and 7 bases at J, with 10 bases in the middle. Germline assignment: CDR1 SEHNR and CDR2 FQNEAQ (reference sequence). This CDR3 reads CASSLERGGGYTF. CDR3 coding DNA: TGTGCCAGCAGCTTAGAGAGGGGAGGTGGCTACACCTTC.

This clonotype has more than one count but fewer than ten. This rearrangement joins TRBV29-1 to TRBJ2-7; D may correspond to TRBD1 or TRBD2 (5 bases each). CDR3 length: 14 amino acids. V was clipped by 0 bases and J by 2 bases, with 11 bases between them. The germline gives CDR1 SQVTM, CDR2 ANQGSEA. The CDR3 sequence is CSVEEGTGTYEQYF. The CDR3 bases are TGCAGCGTTGAAGAAGGGACGGGAACCTACGAGCAGTACTTC.

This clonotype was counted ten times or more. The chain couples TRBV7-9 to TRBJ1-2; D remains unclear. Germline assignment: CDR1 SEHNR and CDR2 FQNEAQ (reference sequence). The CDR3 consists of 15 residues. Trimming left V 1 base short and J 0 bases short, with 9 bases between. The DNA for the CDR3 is TGTGCCAGCAGCTTAGATCCCTTTGCTAACTATGGCTACACCTTC. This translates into CASSLDPFANYGYTF.

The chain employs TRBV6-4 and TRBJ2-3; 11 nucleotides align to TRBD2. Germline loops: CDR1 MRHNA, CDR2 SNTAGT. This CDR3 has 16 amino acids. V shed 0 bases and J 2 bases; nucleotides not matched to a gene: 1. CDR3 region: CASSDSSGGATDTQYF. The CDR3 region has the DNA TGTGCCAGCAGTGACTCTAGCGGGGGGGCCACAGATACGCAGTATTTT.

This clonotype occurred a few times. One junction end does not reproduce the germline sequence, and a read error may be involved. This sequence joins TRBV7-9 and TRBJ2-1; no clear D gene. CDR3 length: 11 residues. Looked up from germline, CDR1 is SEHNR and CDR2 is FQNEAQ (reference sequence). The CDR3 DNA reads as TGTGCCAGCAGCTTGACGGGCCTCAAGATCTTC. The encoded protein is CASSLTGLKIF.

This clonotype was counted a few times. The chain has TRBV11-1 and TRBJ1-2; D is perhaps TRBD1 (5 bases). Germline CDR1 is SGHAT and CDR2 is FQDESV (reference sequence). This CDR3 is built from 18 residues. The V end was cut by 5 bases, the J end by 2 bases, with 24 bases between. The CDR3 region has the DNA TGTGCCAGCAGCCGTTCAGACCAGAGAGGGGCAAGGAACTATGGCTACACCTTC. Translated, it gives CASSRSDQRGARNYGYTF. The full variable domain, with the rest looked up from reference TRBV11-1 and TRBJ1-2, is EAEVAQSPRYKITEKSQAVAFWCDPISGHATLYWYRQILGQGPELLVQFQDESVVDDSQLPKDRFSAERLKGVDSTLKIQPAELGDSAMYLCASSRSDQRGARNYGYTFGSGTRLTVV.